This T cell receptor (beta chain) is drawn from a study of vaccination effects on CD4 cells after COVID-19. Study at large: A density of roughly 2 million PBMC per well was used; these cells were cultured with roughly 10 IU/ml IL-2 and roughly 10 ug/ml peptides.

In regard to this clone: What it binds is unknown.

Upon completion of around eleven days in culture, CD4+ T cells were isolated. The person's infection with SARS-CoV-2, confirmed by PCR, took place between March and December 2020. All study participants received two doses of BNT162b2 or mRNA-1273 vaccine. Germline CDR1 reads DFQATT; CDR2 reads SNEGSKA (reference sequence). Between the trimmed V and J ends, which lost 3 bases and 7 bases, there was a span of 14 bases. The CDR3 has 13 amino acids. Method: immunoSEQ multiplex PCR; TCRdb's copy keeps in-frame clones and lacks some. The sample includes about 34,000 clones, around 79% of them seen just once. Study observations and caveats: New vaccine-induced clones dominated convalescents' post-vaccine spike-reactive clones.

The specimen was CD4+ T cells from PBMCs cultured without peptide, collected after COVID-19 vaccination. The clonotype comes from a human donor who had a prior SARS-CoV-2 infection. The chain uses TRBV20-1 and TRBJ2-3; D unresolved. This CDR3 is CSASHPGSYTQYF. The DNA of the CDR3 is TGCAGTGCTAGTCACCCTGGCTCGTATACGCAGTATTTT.